A selection of T cell receptor beta chains follows, all from one sample in a study of OX40 agonist ivuxolimab in advanced cancers. Only in-frame clones appear in the TCRdb table, and some are missing; sequencing was by immunoSEQ multiplex PCR. The profile shows nearly 25,000 clones, more than 75% of them singletons. Source: CD4+ or CD8+ T cells sorted from blood, taken in a trial of the OX40 agonist ivuxolimab. The receptors were gathered from an adult with an advanced solid tumor such as melanoma, head and neck, liver or kidney cancer. Both conserved end residues are part of each CDR3. A D gene is named only where the DNA matches it firmly. The size entry is marked missing in some rows and otherwise reads once, few, many or a size class.

length	D	size	V	J	DNA	CDR3
15	NA	NA	TRBV2	TRBJ1-2	TGTGCCAGCAGTGAAGGAATGGCCAGAAACTATGGCTACACCTTC	CASSEGMARNYGYTF
13	NA	NA	TRBV29-1	TRBJ1-1	TGCAGCTCCGTAAGGGCTGGGGACACTGAAGCTTTCTTT	CSSVRAGDTEAFF
13	TRBD1	NA	TRBV10-1	TRBJ2-1	TGCGCCAGTGGGACAGGGGCCTACAATGAGCAGTTCTTC	CASGTGAYNEQFF
13	NA	NA	TRBV27	TRBJ1-2	TGTGCCAGCAGTTCGAGGGCCCTCTATGGCTACACCTTC	CASSSRALYGYTF
18	TRBD1	NA	TRBV10-2	TRBJ1-1	TGCGCCAGCAGATCCTACCTAGACAGGGGGCTCCCGAACACTGAAGCTTTCTTT	CASRSYLDRGLPNTEAFF
13	TRBD1	few	TRBV6-1	TRBJ1-2	TGTGCCAGCATGAAGGGGACAGGGGAAGGCTACACCTTC	CASMKGTGEGYTF
14	NA	NA	TRBV6-5	TRBJ1-1	TGTGCCAGCAGTTACCGAGGGATCGGCACTGAAGCTTTCTTT	CASSYRGIGTEAFF
14	TRBD2	NA	TRBV10-3	TRBJ2-1	TGTGCCTCAAGCGGGAGTGGAAGCTACAATGAGCAGTTCTTC	CASSGSGSYNEQFF
14	NA	NA	TRBV7-2	TRBJ2-1	TGTGCCAGCAGCTTATTAGGCGGGTGGGATGAGCAGTTCTTC	CASSLLGGWDEQFF
15	TRBD1	NA	TRBV12-5	TRBJ2-5	TGTGCTAGTGGTTTAGGGACAGGGGGATCGGGGACCCAGTACTTC	CASGLGTGGSGTQYF
13	NA	once	TRBV5-8	TRBJ2-2	TGTGCCAGCAGCTTGGGGGGAGCCGGGGAGCTGTTTTTT	CASSLGGAGELFF
13	NA	NA	TRBV7-9	TRBJ2-7	TGTGCCGCCGGCTCGGCGGACTCCTACGAGCAGTACTTC	CAAGSADSYEQYF
18	TRBD2	NA	TRBV5-6	TRBJ2-5	TGTGCCAGCAGCTTGGTCCCTATTAGCGGGAGTGGCCAAGAGACCCAGTACTTC	CASSLVPISGSGQETQYF
14	NA	NA	TRBV5-1	TRBJ1-1	TGCGCCAGCAGCTGGACCAGTGGGAACACTGAAGCTTTCTTT	CASSWTSGNTEAFF
15	NA	NA	TRBV7-2	TRBJ1-2	TGTGCCAGCAGCTTAGCGGGGTTTTCCCTCTATGGCTACACCTTC	CASSLAGFSLYGYTF
17	NA	NA	TRBV4-3	TRBJ1-5	TGCGCCAGCAGCCAAGATTACCCCGAGACAGACAATCAGCCCCAGCATTTT	CASSQDYPETDNQPQHF
15	NA	NA	TRBV6-1	TRBJ2-7	TGTGCCAGCAGTCTTGACTCCATGCCGGGCTACGAGCAGTACTTC	CASSLDSMPGYEQYF
13	NA	NA	TRBV29-1	TRBJ2-3	TGCAGCGTTGAGACGGGGGTGCCAGATACGCAGTATTTT	CSVETGVPDTQYF
15	NA	NA	TRBV7-3	TRBJ1-1	TGTGCCAGCAGCTTGGATACAGGGTTGGCCACTGAAGCTTTCTTT	CASSLDTGLATEAFF
13	NA	NA	TRBV27	TRBJ2-7	TGTGCCAGCAGTTCAACTGGAGGGTACGAGCAGTACTTC	CASSSTGGYEQYF
11	NA	NA	TRBV29-1	TRBJ2-1	TGCAGCGCCCGAAGGGCCCATGAGCAGTTCTTC	CSARRAHEQFF
17	TRBD2	NA	TRBV4-1	TRBJ2-3	TGCGCCAGCAGCCAAGCACGGACTACCGCGGGAGAAGATACGCAGTATTTT	CASSQARTTAGEDTQYF
14	NA	NA	TRBV6-5	TRBJ2-7	TGTGCCAGCAGTTCCCGGGACATCCGCTACGAGCAGTACTTC	CASSSRDIRYEQYF